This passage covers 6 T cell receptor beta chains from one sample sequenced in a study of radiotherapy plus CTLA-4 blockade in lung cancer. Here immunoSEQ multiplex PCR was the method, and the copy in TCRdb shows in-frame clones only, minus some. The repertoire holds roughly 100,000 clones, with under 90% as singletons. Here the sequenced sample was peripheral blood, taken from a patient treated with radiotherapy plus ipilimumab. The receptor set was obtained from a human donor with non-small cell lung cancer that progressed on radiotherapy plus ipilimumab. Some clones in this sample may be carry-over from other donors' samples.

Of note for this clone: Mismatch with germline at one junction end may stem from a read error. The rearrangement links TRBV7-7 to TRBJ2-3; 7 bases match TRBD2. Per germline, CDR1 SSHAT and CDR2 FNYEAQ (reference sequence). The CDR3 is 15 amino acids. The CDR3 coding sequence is TGTGCTAGCAGCTTAGATCTTGCGGGGGCAGATACGCAGTATTTT. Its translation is CASSLDLAGADTQYF.

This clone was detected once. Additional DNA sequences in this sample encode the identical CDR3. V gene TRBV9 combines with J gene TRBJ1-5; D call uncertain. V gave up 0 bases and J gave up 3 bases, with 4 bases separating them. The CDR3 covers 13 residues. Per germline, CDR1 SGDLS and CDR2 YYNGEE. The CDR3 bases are TGTGCCAGCAGCGTAGGGACCAATCAGCCCCAGCATTTT. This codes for CASSVGTNQPQHF.

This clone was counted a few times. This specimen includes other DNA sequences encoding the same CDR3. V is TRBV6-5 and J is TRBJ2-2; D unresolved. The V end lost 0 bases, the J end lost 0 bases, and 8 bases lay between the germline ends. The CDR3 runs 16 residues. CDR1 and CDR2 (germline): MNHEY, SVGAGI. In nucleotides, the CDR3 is TGTGCCAGCAGTTACTCGGCCGGCGCGAACACCGGGGAGCTGTTTTTT. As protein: CASSYSAGANTGELFF.

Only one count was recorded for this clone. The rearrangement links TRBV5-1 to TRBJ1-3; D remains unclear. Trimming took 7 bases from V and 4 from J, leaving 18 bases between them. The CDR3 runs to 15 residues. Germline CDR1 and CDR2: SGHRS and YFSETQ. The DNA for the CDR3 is TGCGCCAGCGCCACGGGTACTCCTCCGGGAAACACCATATATTTT. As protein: CASATGTPPGNTIYF.

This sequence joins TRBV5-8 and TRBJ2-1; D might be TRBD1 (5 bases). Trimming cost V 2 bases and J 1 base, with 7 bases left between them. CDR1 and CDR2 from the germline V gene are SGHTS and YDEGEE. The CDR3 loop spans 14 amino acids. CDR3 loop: CASSFRGSYNEQFF. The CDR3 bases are TGTGCCAGCAGCTTTAGGGGTTCCTACAATGAGCAGTTCTTC.

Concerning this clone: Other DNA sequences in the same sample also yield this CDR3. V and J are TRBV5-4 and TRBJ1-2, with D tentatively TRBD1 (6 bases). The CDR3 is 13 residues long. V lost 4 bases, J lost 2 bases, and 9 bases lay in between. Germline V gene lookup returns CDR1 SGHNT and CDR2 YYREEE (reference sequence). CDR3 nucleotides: TGTGCCAGCAGCCCGGACAGAAACTATGGCTACACCTTC. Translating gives CASSPDRNYGYTF.